This is a list of T cell receptor beta chains from one sample in a study of blood T cells in healthy people across ages. TCRdb reprocessed the 5' RACE reads via MiXCR and lists one record per CDR3 protein. Found here are approximately 830,000 distinct CDR3 sequences, roughly 60% of them singletons; the top ten hold 25% to 35%. The source material was blood. These receptors were collected from a man aged 25-40 years in good health. Both conserved end residues are part of each CDR3. D genes are given only for firm matches. Rows may omit the clone size; those that give it use once, few, many or a size class.

v_gene: TRBV10-3; d_gene: -; j_gene: TRBJ2-4; abundance: -; CDR3aa: CAISEDSRGQYF; CDR3nt: TGTGCCATCAGTGAGGATTCCCGCGGGCAGTACTTC
v_gene: TRBV20-1; d_gene: TRBD2; j_gene: TRBJ2-1; abundance: -; CDR3aa: CSAGLAGSYNEQFF; CDR3nt: TGCAGTGCCGGACTAGCGGGGTCCTACAATGAGCAGTTCTTC
v_gene: TRBV12-3/TRBV12-4; d_gene: -; j_gene: TRBJ2-7; abundance: -; CDR3aa: CASSSSGGGKPYEQYF; CDR3nt: TGTGCCAGCAGTTCCTCCGGGGGAGGAAAACCCTACGAGCAGTACTTC
v_gene: TRBV10-3; d_gene: TRBD1; j_gene: TRBJ1-4; abundance: -; CDR3aa: CAISDWDRGAFPNEKLFF; CDR3nt: TGTGCCATCAGTGATTGGGACAGGGGCGCTTTCCCTAATGAAAAACTGTTTTTT
v_gene: TRBV6-1; d_gene: -; j_gene: TRBJ2-5; abundance: few; CDR3aa: CASSRRAGGNSGGIQETQYF; CDR3nt: TGTGCCAGCTCCCGAAGGGCAGGGGGCAATAGCGGGGGAATACAAGAGACCCAGTACTTC
v_gene: TRBV10-3; d_gene: TRBD2; j_gene: TRBJ2-1; abundance: few; CDR3aa: CAISVWSGGASEGSYNEQFF; CDR3nt: TGTGCCATCAGTGTGTGGAGCGGGGGGGCCTCAGAGGGATCCTACAATGAGCAGTTCTTC
v_gene: TRBV25-1; d_gene: TRBD1; j_gene: TRBJ2-5; abundance: -; CDR3aa: CASSEYGTGPETQYF; CDR3nt: TGTGCCAGCAGTGAATACGGGACAGGCCCAGAGACCCAGTACTTC
v_gene: TRBV6-1; d_gene: -; j_gene: TRBJ2-5; abundance: -; CDR3aa: CASSRTAKETQYF; CDR3nt: TGTGCCAGCAGTCGAACGGCGAAAGAGACCCAGTACTTC
v_gene: TRBV20-1; d_gene: TRBD1; j_gene: TRBJ2-4; abundance: many; CDR3aa: CGGTGGWGKNIQYF; CDR3nt: TGCGGAGGGACAGGGGGCTGGGGCAAAAACATTCAGTACTTC
v_gene: TRBV3-1; d_gene: -; j_gene: TRBJ1-1; abundance: few; CDR3aa: CASSLGRVGTEAFF; CDR3nt: TGTGCCAGCAGCCTCGGGAGGGTCGGCACTGAAGCTTTCTTT
v_gene: TRBV20-1; d_gene: TRBD1; j_gene: TRBJ2-5; abundance: -; CDR3aa: CSARDAQGAETQYF; CDR3nt: TGCAGTGCTAGAGATGCACAGGGGGCAGAGACCCAGTACTTC
v_gene: TRBV3-1; d_gene: -; j_gene: TRBJ2-5; abundance: once; CDR3aa: CVSSRRGGETQYF; CDR3nt: TGTGTCAGCAGTCGACGGGGTGGGGAGACCCAGTACTTC
v_gene: TRBV29-1; d_gene: -; j_gene: TRBJ1-2; abundance: -; CDR3aa: CSVDPYSYGYTF; CDR3nt: TGCAGCGTTGATCCCTACAGCTATGGCTACACCTTC
v_gene: TRBV20-1; d_gene: TRBD2; j_gene: TRBJ2-7; abundance: -; CDR3aa: CSARDASGGPYEQYF; CDR3nt: TGCAGTGCTAGAGATGCTAGCGGGGGGCCCTACGAGCAGTACTTC
v_gene: TRBV5-4; d_gene: -; j_gene: TRBJ1-1; abundance: -; CDR3aa: CASSLNGDTEAFF; CDR3nt: TGTGCCAGCAGCTTGAACGGGGACACTGAAGCTTTCTTT
v_gene: TRBV4-3; d_gene: TRBD1; j_gene: TRBJ2-1; abundance: -; CDR3aa: CASSQAGTGANEQFF; CDR3nt: TGCGCCAGCAGCCAGGCCGGGACAGGGGCCAATGAGCAGTTCTTC
v_gene: TRBV11-2; d_gene: -; j_gene: TRBJ2-2; abundance: few; CDR3aa: CASSSTLSRAGPGELFF; CDR3nt: TGTGCCAGCAGCTCGACCCTGAGCAGGGCCGGCCCCGGGGAGCTGTTTTTT
v_gene: TRBV5-1; d_gene: TRBD1; j_gene: TRBJ1-1; abundance: -; CDR3aa: CASSSGTEGSSEAFF; CDR3nt: TGCGCCAGCAGCTCCGGGACAGAGGGATCTTCTGAAGCTTTCTTT
v_gene: TRBV3-1; d_gene: TRBD1; j_gene: TRBJ1-2; abundance: -; CDR3aa: CASSRGTGPYGYTF; CDR3nt: TGTGCCAGCAGCCGTGGGACAGGTCCCTATGGCTACACCTTC
v_gene: TRBV29-1; d_gene: TRBD1; j_gene: TRBJ1-2; abundance: -; CDR3aa: CSIGQVADYGYTF; CDR3nt: TGCAGCATCGGACAGGTCGCTGACTATGGCTACACCTTC
v_gene: TRBV6-6; d_gene: -; j_gene: TRBJ2-5; abundance: -; CDR3aa: CASSTGPETQYF; CDR3nt: TGTGCCAGCAGTACCGGGCCGGAGACCCAGTACTTC
v_gene: TRBV6-2/TRBV6-3; d_gene: TRBD2; j_gene: TRBJ2-5; abundance: -; CDR3aa: CASTARTGAGTTSRVQYF; CDR3nt: TGTGCCAGCACCGCCCGGACCGGGGCCGGGACTACCTCGAGGGTCCAGTACTTC
v_gene: TRBV7-2; d_gene: -; j_gene: TRBJ2-3; abundance: few; CDR3aa: CASSKGLGTDTQYF; CDR3nt: TGTGCCAGCAGCAAAGGTTTAGGTACAGATACGCAGTATTTT
v_gene: TRBV6-5; d_gene: -; j_gene: TRBJ2-5; abundance: few; CDR3aa: CASGLGQETQYF; CDR3nt: TGTGCCTCCGGGTTAGGGCAGGAGACCCAGTACTTC
v_gene: TRBV29-1; d_gene: TRBD1; j_gene: TRBJ2-1; abundance: -; CDR3aa: CSVDDRGQINEQFF; CDR3nt: TGCAGCGTTGATGACAGGGGGCAGATCAATGAGCAGTTCTTC
v_gene: TRBV25-1; d_gene: -; j_gene: TRBJ1-1; abundance: -; CDR3aa: CASGDMNTEAFF; CDR3nt: TGTGCCAGCGGGGATATGAACACTGAAGCTTTCTTT
v_gene: TRBV20-1; d_gene: -; j_gene: TRBJ2-5; abundance: few; CDR3aa: CSARDITDSQETQYF; CDR3nt: TGCAGTGCTAGAGATATTACCGACAGCCAAGAGACCCAGTACTTC
v_gene: TRBV30; d_gene: TRBD1; j_gene: TRBJ1-2; abundance: -; CDR3aa: CAWSFGTVNYGYTF; CDR3nt: TGTGCCTGGAGCTTCGGGACAGTCAACTATGGCTACACCTTC
v_gene: TRBV30; d_gene: -; j_gene: TRBJ2-3; abundance: -; CDR3aa: CAWSVLEGTDTQYF; CDR3nt: TGTGCCTGGAGTGTACTGGAGGGCACAGATACGCAGTATTTT
v_gene: TRBV2; d_gene: -; j_gene: TRBJ2-7; abundance: -; CDR3aa: CASNLRRDEQYF; CDR3nt: TGTGCCAGCAACCTCCGACGGGACGAGCAGTACTTC
v_gene: TRBV7-9; d_gene: -; j_gene: TRBJ1-2; abundance: -; CDR3aa: CASSLGTDFYGYTF; CDR3nt: TGTGCCAGCAGCTTGGGGACGGATTTTTATGGCTACACCTTC
v_gene: TRBV20-1; d_gene: -; j_gene: TRBJ1-2; abundance: -; CDR3aa: CSVTGPMYGYTF; CDR3nt: TGCAGTGTTACAGGGCCCATGTATGGCTACACCTTC
v_gene: TRBV1; d_gene: -; j_gene: TRBJ1-2; abundance: -; CDR3aa: CTSSEDSSYGYTF; CDR3nt: TGCACCAGCAGCGAGGACAGTAGCTATGGCTACACCTTC
v_gene: TRBV15; d_gene: -; j_gene: TRBJ2-3; abundance: -; CDR3aa: CATSRVGGDTQYF; CDR3nt: TGTGCCACCAGCAGAGTGGGGGGAGATACGCAGTATTTT
v_gene: TRBV10-3; d_gene: TRBD1; j_gene: TRBJ1-6; abundance: few; CDR3aa: CAIGGAGNSPLHF; CDR3nt: TGTGCCATAGGGGGCGCTGGAAATTCACCCCTCCACTTT
v_gene: TRBV5-5; d_gene: -; j_gene: TRBJ2-7; abundance: -; CDR3aa: CASSFRENSYEQYF; CDR3nt: TGTGCCAGCAGCTTCAGGGAAAACTCCTACGAGCAGTACTTC
v_gene: TRBV7-2; d_gene: TRBD2; j_gene: TRBJ2-7; abundance: -; CDR3aa: CASSLSTGGSEQYF; CDR3nt: TGTGCCAGCAGCTTATCCACGGGAGGTAGCGAGCAGTACTTC
v_gene: TRBV7-2; d_gene: TRBD1; j_gene: TRBJ2-1; abundance: -; CDR3aa: CASSSRQGRNEQFF; CDR3nt: TGTGCCAGCAGCTCCCGACAGGGGCGGAATGAGCAGTTCTTC
v_gene: TRBV6-6; d_gene: -; j_gene: TRBJ2-7; abundance: -; CDR3aa: CASSYRESSSYEQYF; CDR3nt: TGTGCCAGCAGTTACAGGGAGTCGAGCTCCTACGAGCAGTACTTC
v_gene: TRBV7-2; d_gene: TRBD1; j_gene: TRBJ2-1; abundance: few; CDR3aa: CASTLRDRGIYEQFF; CDR3nt: TGTGCCAGCACCCTCCGGGACAGGGGAATATATGAGCAGTTCTTC
v_gene: TRBV28; d_gene: -; j_gene: TRBJ2-5; abundance: -; CDR3aa: CASSLWGTRYF; CDR3nt: TGTGCCAGCAGTTTATGGGGGACCCGGTACTTC
v_gene: TRBV29-1; d_gene: -; j_gene: TRBJ2-3; abundance: many; CDR3aa: CSVGTGQDTQYF; CDR3nt: TGCAGCGTTGGAACAGGGCAAGATACGCAGTATTTT
v_gene: TRBV7-9; d_gene: TRBD1; j_gene: TRBJ1-5; abundance: -; CDR3aa: CASSLAGDSQPQHF; CDR3nt: TGTGCCAGCAGCTTAGCAGGGGACAGTCAGCCCCAGCATTTT
v_gene: TRBV9; d_gene: -; j_gene: TRBJ2-3; abundance: -; CDR3aa: CASSVGPPTDTQYF; CDR3nt: TGTGCCAGCAGCGTTGGACCTCCCACAGATACGCAGTATTTT
v_gene: TRBV7-2; d_gene: TRBD2; j_gene: TRBJ2-1; abundance: -; CDR3aa: CASSSLAGGFEQFF; CDR3nt: TGTGCCAGCAGCTCCCTAGCGGGAGGGTTTGAGCAGTTCTTC
v_gene: TRBV7-2; d_gene: TRBD2; j_gene: TRBJ2-1; abundance: few; CDR3aa: CASSLNPGLVRNEQFF; CDR3nt: TGTGCCAGCAGCTTAAACCCTGGACTAGTTCGTAATGAGCAGTTCTTC
v_gene: TRBV2; d_gene: TRBD1; j_gene: TRBJ1-5; abundance: once; CDR3aa: CASRGQGHNQPQHF; CDR3nt: TGTGCCAGCAGGGGACAGGGACACAATCAGCCCCAGCATTTT
v_gene: TRBV24-1; d_gene: -; j_gene: TRBJ2-5; abundance: few; CDR3aa: CATSRKSQETQYF; CDR3nt: TGTGCCACCAGCCGCAAATCACAAGAGACCCAGTACTTC
v_gene: TRBV6-2/TRBV6-3; d_gene: -; j_gene: TRBJ2-7; abundance: -; CDR3aa: CASSRRDGDSSYEQYF; CDR3nt: TGTGCCAGCAGTCGTCGGGACGGTGATAGCTCCTACGAGCAGTACTTC